The 5 T cell receptor beta chains below come from one sample, sequenced in a study of cytomegalovirus exposure and HLA in healthy donors. PCR used 60 Vbeta primers and 13 Jbeta primers. Profiling relied on immunoSEQ multiplex PCR, and the TCRdb table lists in-frame clones only, not all of them. The sample includes more than 150,000 clones, roughly 85% of them seen just once. The specimen was PBMCs. The receptors stem from a man between 50 and 59 years old in good health and CMV-seropositive.

The rearrangement joins TRBV4-2 to TRBJ1-2, with a weak D call TRBD1 (6 bases). Germline lookup yields CDR1 LGHNA and CDR2 YNFKEQ. The CDR3 length is 15 residues. Trimming pared 4 bases from V and 2 bases from J, leaving 14 bases between. The CDR3 nucleotides are TGTGCCAGCAGCCGAAACCGGGACAAAAACTATGGCTACACCTTC. Protein sequence: CASSRNRDKNYGYTF.

J is TRBJ2-5 and V is TRBV6-5; D is perhaps TRBD1 (6 bases). Germline V CDR1 and CDR2: MNHEY, SVGAGI. Trimming removed 0 bases at V and 5 bases at J, with 13 bases between. The CDR3 is 15 residues long. CDR3 bases: TGTGCCAGCAGTTACTCGGGGGCAAGGGCGGAGACCCAGTACTTC. Residues: CASSYSGARAETQYF.

The V gene is TRBV4-3, the J gene TRBJ1-2, with 7 bases identical to TRBD1. The CDR3 is made up of 18 amino acids. Germline V gives CDR1 LGHNA, CDR2 YSLEER. After removal of 3 bases from V and 4 bases from J, the junction contained 17 bases not matched to a gene. The CDR3 nucleotides read TGCGCCAGCAGCCACCAAAATTACCCCCAGGGGGTGAGCTATGGCTACACCTTC. Translated, it gives CASSHQNYPQGVSYGYTF.

This sequence joins TRBV18 and TRBJ1-1; TRBD1 aligns across 7 bases. Germline values: CDR1 KGHSH, CDR2 LQKENI. The CDR3 is 15 amino acids. Trimming cost V 4 bases and J 3 bases; bases outside gene matches: 8. CDR3 bases: TGTGCCAGCTCACGCTTACCCACAGGGGACACTGAAGCTTTCTTT. Its protein product is CASSRLPTGDTEAFF.

The J gene is TRBJ1-2, the V gene TRBV5-5; D might be TRBD1 (6 bases). Germline V gene sequence: CDR1 SGHKS, CDR2 YYEKEE (reference sequence). The CDR3 runs to 13 residues. V shed 2 bases and J shed 4 bases, with 9 bases lying between them. The CDR3 region is CASSLGQSYGYTF. CDR3 sequence (DNA): TGTGCCAGCAGCTTAGGACAGAGCTATGGCTACACCTTC.